These 9 T cell receptor beta chains were sequenced from one sample in a study of blood T cell repertoires in COVID-19. Method: immunoSEQ multiplex PCR; TCRdb's copy keeps in-frame clones and lacks some. Of around 180,000 clones listed, approximately 85% are singletons. The sample taken for sequencing was PBMCs or T cells enriched from blood (not recorded which). These receptors all stem from a young woman who had recovered from COVID-19.

The chain combines TRBV7-2 with TRBJ2-7; weak D call: TRBD1 (6 bases). Per the germline V gene, CDR1 is SGHTA and CDR2 is FQGNSA. The CDR3 has 15 amino acids. Between the trimmed V and J ends, which lost 0 bases and 2 bases, there was a span of 11 bases. The CDR3 is CASSLAQGGPYEQYF. CDR3 coding DNA: TGTGCCAGCAGCTTAGCGCAAGGGGGACCCTACGAGCAGTACTTC.

This chain uses TRBV7-6 with TRBJ2-1; D is uncertain. Trimming took 1 base from V and 6 from J, leaving 16 bases between them. Germline-derived CDR1 and CDR2 are SGHVS and FNYEAQ. The CDR3 extends over 16 amino acids. The CDR3: CASSLGPARAGNEQFF. The CDR3 region has the DNA TGTGCCAGCAGCTTAGGTCCAGCGCGCGCCGGCAATGAGCAGTTCTTC.

The rearrangement uses TRBV5-8 and TRBJ1-2, with TRBD1 as a possible D gene (5 bases). Trimming pared 6 bases from V and 6 bases from J, leaving 18 bases between. The CDR3 is 14 residues long. Germline CDR1 SGHTS, CDR2 YDEGEE. The CDR3 reads CASIYGGVLHGYTF. The DNA of the CDR3 is TGTGCCAGCATCTACGGGGGGGTGCTACATGGCTACACCTTC.

This chain links TRBV6-6 with TRBJ2-1; 9 bases fit TRBD1. The V gene end was trimmed by 5 bases and the J gene end by 7 bases; junction bases not matched to a gene: 21. The CDR3 loop spans 19 amino acids. Germline V lookup: CDR1 MNHNY, CDR2 SVGAGI (reference sequence). CDR3 in DNA: TGTGCCAGCAGTCCCTACAGGGGGCGGGTCGGGAGAATCGTTAATGAGCAGTTCTTC. It encodes CASSPYRGRVGRIVNEQFF.

This rearrangement joins TRBV19 to TRBJ1-4; D call uncertain. Germline values: CDR1 LNHDA, CDR2 SQIVND (reference sequence). The CDR3 sequence is 13 residues long. V shed 9 bases and J shed 4 bases, with 12 bases lying between them. The CDR3 nucleotides read TGTGCCAGCTGGGCCGGTTTTAATGAAAAACTGTTTTTT. Residues: CASWAGFNEKLFF.

This chain uses TRBV5-1 with TRBJ2-1; 7 bases align to TRBD2. V shed 3 bases, J shed 7 bases, and the junction held 4 bases outside the gene matches. CDR1 SGHRS and CDR2 YFSETQ come from the germline V gene. CDR3 length: 13 amino acids. CDR3 in DNA: TGCGCCAGCAGCTCGTGGGGAGGGAATGAGCAGTTCTTC. Translating gives CASSSWGGNEQFF.

The V gene is TRBV7-8, the J gene TRBJ2-7; tentatively, D is TRBD2 (6 bases). V was clipped by 4 bases and J by 3 bases, with 13 bases between them. Germline CDR1 reads SGHVS; CDR2 reads FQNEAQ. The CDR3 is 14 residues long. In DNA, the CDR3 is TGTGCCAGCAGCTGGACCGGGACTCACTACGAGCAGTACTTC. Protein product: CASSWTGTHYEQYF.

A single count supports this clone. The genes are TRBV12-3 or TRBV12-4 and TRBJ2-3; D is uncertain. V was shortened by 1 base and J by 7 bases, with 9 bases between the two germline ends. The CDR3 runs to 13 residues. CDR3 nucleotides: TGTGCCAGCAGTTTAGGAGGCGGAAATACGCAGTATTTT. Protein sequence: CASSLGGGNTQYF.

The table lists this clone with a count of one. The chain uses TRBV24-1 and TRBJ2-3; D unclear. The CDR3 is made up of 15 amino acids. Trimming shortened V by 3 bases and J by 1 base, and 10 bases separated the two germline ends. Germline CDR1 and CDR2: KGHDR and SFDVKD. DNA for the CDR3: TGTGCCACCAGTGATCTGACTGAAGGCACAGATACGCAGTATTTT. As protein: CATSDLTEGTDTQYF.